Listed below are T cell receptor beta chains from one sample, sequenced in a study of early T cells in non-severe SARS-CoV-2 infection. In TCRdb, the 5' RACE reads were re-called with MiXCR into one record per CDR3 protein. The sample consists of under 50,000 distinct CDR3 sequences, about 4.2% of them appearing once. Sequencing was carried out using whole blood. All receptors come from an adult who was a healthcare worker with PCR-confirmed SARS-CoV-2 infection or an uninfected control (not recorded which). CDR3s include the opening cysteine and the closing phenylalanine or tryptophan. The D gene is left open where the match is weak. A row's size may be missing; if present it is once, few, many or a size class.

j_call v_call clone_size d_call cdr3_aa cdr3_nt
TRBJ1-2 TRBV5-5 many TRBD1 CASSQPGQEYGYTF TGTGCCAGCAGTCAACCGGGACAGGAATATGGCTACACCTTC
TRBJ1-1 TRBV27 NA NA CASSSLARGTEAFF TGTGCCAGCAGCTCCCTCGCGAGGGGGACTGAAGCTTTCTTT
TRBJ2-7 TRBV2 few TRBD1 CASTTDRGRSYEQYF TGTGCCAGCACCACCGACAGGGGGCGGTCCTACGAGCAGTACTTC
TRBJ2-7 TRBV12-2 NA NA CGQGLASYEQYF TGTGGGCAGGGACTAGCGTCCTACGAGCAGTACTTC
TRBJ1-2 TRBV30 many NA CAWSRDRNNYGYTF TGTGCCTGGAGTCGTGACAGGAACAACTATGGCTACACCTTC
TRBJ2-1 TRBV7-6 many NA CASSPENNEQFF TGTGCCAGCAGCCCGGAAAACAATGAGCAGTTCTTC
TRBJ1-2 TRBV20-1 NA NA CSASWAGKSYGYTF TGCAGTGCTAGTTGGGCGGGAAAGAGCTATGGCTACACCTTC
TRBJ2-3 TRBV29-1 medium-sized TRBD1 CSVRDSLVFTQYF TGCAGCGTCCGGGACAGTTTGGTTTTCACGCAGTATTTT
TRBJ1-6 TRBV5-1 many NA CASSHTPTNPGDSPLHF TGCGCCAGCAGCCATACGCCGACCAACCCGGGGGATTCACCCCTCCACTTT
TRBJ1-1 TRBV5-1 many NA CASSLDTGTMNTEAFF TGCGCCAGCAGCTTGGATACTGGTACCATGAACACTGAAGCTTTCTTT
TRBJ1-5 TRBV7-2 few NA CASSLQGSSNQPQHF TGTGCCAGCAGCTTGCAGGGGAGCAGCAATCAGCCCCAGCATTTT
TRBJ2-6 TRBV24-1 many TRBD1 CATSDPRDSHSGANVLTF TGTGCCACCAGTGACCCCCGGGACAGTCACTCTGGGGCCAACGTCCTGACTTTC
TRBJ2-7 TRBV2 NA NA CASSRRGPYEQYF TGTGCCAGCAGCAGGAGGGGGCCGTACGAGCAGTACTTC
TRBJ2-5 TRBV4-3 many NA CASSQDVGASETQYF TGCGCCAGCAGCCAAGATGTGGGAGCTTCCGAGACCCAGTACTTC
TRBJ2-3 TRBV7-2 few NA CASSLGRSSTDTQYF TGTGCCAGCAGCTTAGGAAGGAGTAGCACAGATACGCAGTATTTT